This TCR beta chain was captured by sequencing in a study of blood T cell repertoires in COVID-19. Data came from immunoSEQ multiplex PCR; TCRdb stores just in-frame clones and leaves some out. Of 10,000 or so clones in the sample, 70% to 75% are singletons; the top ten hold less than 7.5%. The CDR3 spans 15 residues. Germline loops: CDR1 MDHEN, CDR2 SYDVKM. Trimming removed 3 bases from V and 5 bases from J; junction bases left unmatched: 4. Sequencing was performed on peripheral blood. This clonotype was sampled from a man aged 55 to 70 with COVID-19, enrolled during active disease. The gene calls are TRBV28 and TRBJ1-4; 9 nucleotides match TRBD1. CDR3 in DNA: TGTGCCAGCAGTTTTGGGGACAGGGCCAATGAAAAACTGTTTTTT. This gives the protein CASSFGDRANEKLFF.